The 26 T cell receptor beta chains below all came from one sample that was sequenced in a study of T-cell reconstitution after alpha-beta-depleted transplantation in children. This sample's TCRbeta library carried unique molecular identifier barcodes. TCRdb ran MiXCR on the PCR reads and lists one entry per CDR3 protein. The sample lists some 450,000 distinct CDR3 sequences, around 46% occurring once. The sequencing used PBMCs, collected before TCRalphabeta/CD19-depleted stem cell transplant. The source of these receptors is a girl under 10 years old with aplastic anemia, due to receive a stem cell transplant.

This clonotype was detected ten times or more. The chain combines TRBV20-1 with TRBJ2-1; D unresolved. The CDR3 spans 14 residues. From germline, CDR1 is DFQATT and CDR2 SNEGSKA (reference sequence). The ends were cut back, 6 bases at V and 1 base at J, with 13 bases in the middle. In DNA, the CDR3 is TGCAGTGCACGATCCAAAGAATCCTACAATGAGCAGTTCTTC. Protein sequence: CSARSKESYNEQFF.

This clonotype has a count of ten or more. The rearrangement links TRBV27 to TRBJ2-3; D might be TRBD1 (6 bases). Germline-derived CDR1 and CDR2 are MNHEY and SMNVEV (reference sequence). V gave up 4 bases and J gave up 3 bases, with 20 bases separating them. CDR3 size: 17 residues. In DNA form, the CDR3 reads TGTGCCAGCAGTTCGACCGCCACAGGGAAAAGAACAGATACGCAGTATTTT. It yields the protein CASSSTATGKRTDTQYF.

The table lists this clonotype with a few counts. The chain links TRBV6-2 or TRBV6-3 to TRBJ2-7; 11 nucleotides align to TRBD1. Germline V gives CDR1 MNHEY, CDR2 SVGEGT. V shed 6 bases and J 4 bases; nucleotides not matched to a gene: 5. The CDR3 runs 14 residues. The CDR3: CASRTGTGGYEQYF. DNA of the CDR3: TGTGCCAGCAGGACCGGGACAGGGGGATACGAGCAGTACTTC.

J is TRBJ2-3 and V is TRBV5-1; 13 nucleotides agree with TRBD2. CDR1 and CDR2 from the germline V gene are SGHRS and YFSETQ. V was clipped by 3 bases and J by 0 bases; unmatched bases: 7. The CDR3 contains 18 residues. For the CDR3, the DNA is TGCGCCAGCAGCTCTGGACTAGCGGGGGCCCTCAGCACAGATACGCAGTATTTT. Protein: CASSSGLAGALSTDTQYF.

The chain has TRBV28 and TRBJ2-3, with unresolved D. V was cut by 0 bases and J by 0 bases, with 10 bases left in between. The length of the CDR3 is 16 residues. Germline V gene data show CDR1 as MDHEN and CDR2 as SYDVKM. CDR3 sequence: CASSLWVPESTDTQYF. CDR3 nucleotides: TGTGCCAGCAGTTTATGGGTCCCCGAGAGCACAGATACGCAGTATTTT.

The chain combines TRBV7-9 with TRBJ2-7; TRBD2 might be the D (5 bases). Germline V gives CDR1 SEHNR, CDR2 FQNEAQ (reference sequence). The germline V and J ends were trimmed by 3 bases and 1 base, with 16 bases remaining between them. This CDR3 region has 16 residues. CDR3 in amino acids: CASSLGGLSKSYEQYF. CDR3 nucleotides: TGTGCCAGCAGCTTGGGTGGACTGTCAAAATCCTACGAGCAGTACTTC.

The gene calls are TRBV4-1 and TRBJ2-1; D ambiguous. The CDR3 contains 14 residues. CDR1 is MGHRA and CDR2 is YSYEKL in the germline V gene. V was shortened by 0 bases and J by 7 bases, with 10 bases between the two germline ends. CDR3 in amino acids: CASSQDLLGNEQFF. The CDR3 region has the DNA TGCGCCAGCAGCCAAGATTTGTTAGGGAATGAGCAGTTCTTC.

This clonotype has at least ten counts. V usage is TRBV16 and J usage is TRBJ1-1; D ambiguous. Trimming stripped 0 bases from V and 8 bases from J, with 4 bases between. There are 11 residues in the CDR3. Germline lookup yields CDR1 KGHSY and CDR2 FQNENV. CDR3 nucleotide sequence: TGTGCCAGCAGCCAATCGGCAGAAGCTTTCTTT. It yields the protein CASSQSAEAFF.

V and J are TRBV10-3 and TRBJ2-3; unclear D gene. CDR1 is ENHRY and CDR2 is SYGVKD in the germline V gene. The CDR3 length is 15 residues. Trimming took off 4 bases at V and 0 bases at J, with 11 bases between the two ends. The CDR3 DNA sequence: TGTGCCATCAGTGCCCCAGGCCTGAGCACAGATACGCAGTATTTT. Amino acid sequence: CAISAPGLSTDTQYF.

This clonotype was observed a few times. The CDR3 sequence: CASTGGQGGSNQPQHF. The DNA of the CDR3 is TGTGCCAGCACCGGAGGACAGGGGGGGAGCAATCAGCCCCAGCATTTT. This chain joins TRBV12-3 or TRBV12-4 and TRBJ1-5; TRBD1 matches 10 bases. The CDR3 sequence is 16 residues long. V was pared by 7 bases and J by 1 base, with 7 bases of the junction left unmatched.

This clonotype was detected many times. One junction end disagrees with the germline gene, perhaps due to a read error. The V call is TRBV20-1, the J call TRBJ1-5, with TRBD1 matching over 8 bases. In germline, CDR1 is DFQATT, CDR2 SNEGSKA (reference sequence). The CDR3 consists of 12 residues. The CDR3 sequence is CSGQVNNQPQHF. CDR3 bases: TGTTCGGGACAGGTGAACAATCAGCCCCAGCATTTT.

The V and J genes are TRBV20-1 and TRBJ2-1, with 13 bases matching TRBD2. J gave up 5 bases and V 5 bases, and 3 bases lay outside the gene matches. CDR1 DFQATT and CDR2 SNEGSKA come from the germline V gene (reference sequence). CDR3 length equals 14 residues. The CDR3 spells CSAPLAGGNNEQFF. The DNA of the CDR3 is TGCAGTGCTCCACTAGCGGGAGGGAACAATGAGCAGTTCTTC.

The DNA for the CDR3 is TGCAGTGCTAGTTCGGGGGGGGCGAGGTATGGCTACACCTTC. As protein: CSASSGGARYGYTF. The rearrangement joins TRBV20-1 to TRBJ1-2; perhaps TRBD1 as D (6 bases). This CDR3 has 14 amino acids. V dropped 3 bases and J dropped 5 bases, with 16 bases sitting between them. CDR1 is DFQATT and CDR2 is SNEGSKA in the germline V gene (reference sequence).

This clonotype was picked up many times. The chain couples TRBV20-1 to TRBJ2-7; D possibly corresponds to TRBD2 (5 bases). Trimming removed 1 base at V and 2 bases at J, with 6 bases between. CDR1 and CDR2 (germline): DFQATT, SNEGSKA (reference sequence). This CDR3 has 12 residues. CDR3 region: CSARGETYEQYF. The DNA for the CDR3 is TGCAGTGCTAGAGGGGAGACCTACGAGCAGTACTTC.

In DNA form, the CDR3 reads TGTGCCAGCAGTTTTGATCCAGTAACCGGGGAGCTGTTTTTT. It codes for CASSFDPVTGELFF. J is TRBJ2-2 and V is TRBV27; no clear D. This CDR3 has 14 amino acids. Germline loops: CDR1 MNHEY, CDR2 SMNVEV (reference sequence). V was shortened by 3 bases and J by 5 bases, with 10 bases between the two germline ends.

The CDR3 DNA reads as TGTGCCAGCAGTCGCGGACTAGCGGTGGTCTCCTACGAGCAGTACTTC. It codes for CASSRGLAVVSYEQYF. V gene TRBV3-1 combines with J gene TRBJ2-7; 10 bases are shared with TRBD2. This CDR3 is built from 16 residues. The germline CDR1 and CDR2 sequences are LGHDT and YNNKEL (reference sequence). V lost 6 bases and J lost 0; bases outside the gene matches: 8.

This chain uses TRBV29-1 with TRBJ1-5; no firm D call. V shed 4 bases and J shed 3 bases, with 10 bases lying between them. The CDR3 is 13 amino acids. CDR1 is SQVTM and CDR2 is ANQGSEA in the germline V gene. CDR3 coding DNA: TGCAGCGTTGGAATAGTACCCAATCAGCCCCAGCATTTT. This encodes CSVGIVPNQPQHF.

The rearrangement joins TRBV10-2 to TRBJ2-5; unclear D gene. V lost 3 bases and J lost 5, with 4 bases in between. This CDR3 has 11 residues. Per the germline V gene, CDR1 is WSHSY and CDR2 is SAAADI. Here the CDR3 reads CASSDYETQYF. The CDR3 DNA reads as TGCGCCAGCAGTGACTACGAGACCCAGTACTTC.

This clonotype showed up many times. V gene TRBV12-3 or TRBV12-4 combines with J gene TRBJ2-4; perhaps TRBD1 as D (6 bases). With 3 bases removed from V and 0 bases from J, the gap between germline ends came to 27 bases. The CDR3 consists of 21 residues. CDR3 DNA: TGTGCCAGCAGTTTTACCAACAGGGTCGGACCTATTGATGGAGCCAAAAACATTCAGTACTTC. Protein product: CASSFTNRVGPIDGAKNIQYF.

The V gene is TRBV20-1, the J gene TRBJ1-5; D is perhaps TRBD1 (5 bases). Trimming cost V 3 bases and J 6 bases, with 12 bases left between them. Germline CDR1 DFQATT, CDR2 SNEGSKA (reference sequence). The CDR3 contains 13 residues. The CDR3 protein is CSARGGQGQPQHF. Written as DNA, the CDR3 is TGCAGTGCTAGGGGAGGGCAGGGTCAGCCCCAGCATTTT.

This clonotype occurred many times. The chain employs TRBV6-2 or TRBV6-3 and TRBJ1-1, with D tentatively TRBD1 (5 bases). Trimming left V 4 bases short and J 3 bases short, with 12 bases between. The germline V gene encodes CDR1 MNHEY and CDR2 SVGEGT. The length of the CDR3 is 14 residues. CDR3: CASSLRGVYTEAFF. The DNA of the CDR3 is TGTGCCAGCAGTTTAAGGGGAGTCTACACTGAAGCTTTCTTT.

Ten or more counts support this clonotype. The chain couples TRBV4-2 to TRBJ2-7; tentative D call: TRBD1 (6 bases). Between the trimmed V and J ends, which lost 0 bases and 4 bases, there was a span of 16 bases. Germline V gene data show CDR1 as LGHNA and CDR2 as YNFKEQ. This CDR3 has 16 residues. Here the CDR3 DNA reads TGTGCCAGCAGCCAAGATCCCGCAGGGGTAAGGTACGAGCAGTACTTC. Protein sequence: CASSQDPAGVRYEQYF.

The chain has TRBV11-2 and TRBJ2-7, with 10 bases matching TRBD1. CDR1 and CDR2 (germline): SGHAT, FQNNGV. This CDR3 region has 16 residues. V gave up 0 bases and J gave up 3 bases; unmatched junction bases: 5. The chain's CDR3 is CASSLDPTGGFYEQYF. The CDR3 DNA reads as TGTGCCAGCAGCTTAGATCCGACAGGGGGCTTCTACGAGCAGTACTTC.

This clonotype was detected only a few times. V and J are TRBV21-1 and TRBJ1-5; the table's D call, TRBD1, was not checked against the DNA. TRBV21-1 is a known pseudogene. This CDR3 has 17 amino acids. The chain's CDR3 is CASSKRSGTGGNQPQHF. In nucleotides, the CDR3 is TGTGCCAGCAGCAAAAGGTCAGGGACAGGGGGCAATCAGCCCCAGCATTTT.

This clonotype was seen at least ten times. In DNA form, the CDR3 reads TGTGCCAGCAGCCAAGGACTAGCGGGAGGTGGAGAGACCCAGTACTTC. This gives the protein CASSQGLAGGGETQYF. The rearrangement uses TRBV3-1 and TRBJ2-5, with 13 bases lining up with TRBD2. CDR1 LGHDT and CDR2 YNNKEL come from the germline V gene (reference sequence). Trimming cost V 1 base and J 4 bases; bases outside gene matches: 3. The CDR3 covers 16 residues.

The table lists this clonotype with many counts. The final CDR3 position lacks the conserved phenylalanine or tryptophan, pointing to a likely read error. The rearrangement links TRBV12-3 or TRBV12-4 to TRBJ1-6, with TRBD1 as a possible D gene (5 bases). The CDR3 sequence is 14 residues long. Deletions cut 1 base from V and 8 bases from J, with 9 bases between. The CDR3, as DNA: TGTGCCAGCAGTTTAGTGGGGGGGGATTCACCCCTCCACCTT. Protein sequence: CASSLVGGDSPLHL.